Below are 7 T cell receptor beta chains sequenced from a single sample in a study of cytomegalovirus exposure and HLA in healthy donors. TCRdb's table, derived via immunoSEQ multiplex PCR, lists solely in-frame clones and lacks some. The sample gives roughly 70,000 clones, about 95% of which show up once; approximately 3.4% is in the top ten. Specimen: PBMCs. These receptor sequences come from a man between 18 and 29 years old in good health and CMV-seronegative.

This chain joins TRBV30 and TRBJ1-2; 7 nucleotides match TRBD1. Looked up from germline, CDR1 is GTSNPN and CDR2 is SVGIG (reference sequence). V shed 2 bases, J shed 7 bases, and the junction held 4 bases outside the gene matches. The CDR3 covers 12 residues. CDR3: CAWSSTGIGYTF. CDR3 DNA: TGTGCCTGGAGTTCGACAGGGATTGGCTACACCTTC.

The CDR3 DNA reads as TGCGCCAGCAGTTACAGCTACGAGCAGTACTTC. Amino acids: CASSYSYEQYF. V and J are TRBV10-2 and TRBJ2-7; D unclear. The V gene's germline CDR1 is WSHSY and CDR2 SAAADI. V was pared by 5 bases and J by 3 bases, with 5 bases between. The CDR3 extends over 11 amino acids.

The chain uses TRBV7-9 and TRBJ2-7; 9 positions match TRBD1. This CDR3 contains 13 residues. From germline, CDR1 is SEHNR and CDR2 FQNEAQ (reference sequence). With V trimmed by 5 bases and J by 6 bases, 5 bases remained unmatched. CDR3 DNA: TGTGCCAGCAGCCCTCCGACAGGGGGCGAGCAGTACTTC. This codes for CASSPPTGGEQYF.

V and J are TRBV19 and TRBJ1-3, with no clear D. V shed 1 base and J shed 0 bases, with 7 bases lying between them. This CDR3 has 15 residues. Germline V gene sequence: CDR1 LNHDA, CDR2 SQIVND (reference sequence). The CDR3 nucleotides read TGTGCCAGTAGTATAGCTCCTTACTCTGGAAACACCATATATTTT. It yields the protein CASSIAPYSGNTIYF.

The genes are TRBV11-2 and TRBJ2-7; 12 bases are a match to TRBD2. The germline V gene encodes CDR1 SGHAT and CDR2 FQNNGV. After removal of 5 bases from V and 7 bases from J, the junction contained 9 bases not matched to a gene. The CDR3 covers 15 residues. CDR3 sequence: CASSPRLAGAGEQYF. CDR3 DNA sequence: TGTGCCAGCAGCCCCCGACTAGCGGGGGCGGGGGAGCAGTACTTC.

Only a few counts were recorded for this clone. This chain connects TRBV28 to TRBJ2-3; maybe TRBD1 (7 bases). CDR1 and CDR2 from the germline V gene are MDHEN and SYDVKM. The V and J ends lost 6 bases and 8 bases respectively, with 18 bases between them. This CDR3 contains 14 residues. CDR3 nucleotides: TGTGCCAGCAGGGGGAGGAGGGGGCCAGGTACGCAGTATTTT. Its protein is CASRGRRGPGTQYF.

The CDR3 spells CASSPRDRGQGDTEAFF. The CDR3 region has the DNA TGTGCCAGCAGCCCCCGGGACAGGGGGCAAGGAGACACTGAAGCTTTCTTT. The rearrangement links TRBV7-9 to TRBJ1-1; 12 bases are shared with TRBD1. The CDR3 length is 17 residues. From germline, CDR1 is SEHNR and CDR2 FQNEAQ (reference sequence). J was trimmed by 3 bases and V by 5 bases; bases with no gene match: 10.